This T cell receptor (beta chain) was recovered during a study of fetal regulatory T cell absence and autoimmunity. Study-wide points: Oligoclonal TCR enrichment in pancreas over cord blood reached over 90-fold for some clones.

The assay was run at survey level. Some clones are missing from TCRdb's copy, which holds only in-frame ones; the method was immunoSEQ multiplex PCR. The table shows around 100,000 clones, with about two thirds occurring only once. This clone was observed a few times. The target antigen is unknown. CDR1 is ENHRY, CDR2 SYGVKD, per germline. Trimming took 0 bases from V and 5 from J, leaving 9 bases between them. The CDR3 extends over 14 amino acids. The clonotype comes from a male donor with IPEX syndrome. Sequencing was carried out using pancreas tissue. The rearrangement joins TRBV10-3 to TRBJ2-3, with D hard to call. The CDR3 sequence is CAISESLSGDTQYF. The DNA for the CDR3 is TGTGCCATCAGTGAGTCCCTCAGTGGAGATACGCAGTATTTT.